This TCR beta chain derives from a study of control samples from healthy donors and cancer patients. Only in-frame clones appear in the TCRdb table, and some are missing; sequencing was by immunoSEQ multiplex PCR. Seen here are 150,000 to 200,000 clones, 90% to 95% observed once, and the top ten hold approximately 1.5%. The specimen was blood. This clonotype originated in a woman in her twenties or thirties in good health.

Here the CDR3 reads CASSLGTGGYEQYF. The CDR3 DNA is TGTGCCAGCAGCTTGGGGACAGGGGGGTACGAGCAGTACTTC. The chain carries TRBV5-4 and TRBJ2-7, with 10 bases identical to TRBD1. Looked up from germline, CDR1 is SGHNT and CDR2 is YYREEE (reference sequence). J lost 4 bases, V lost 0 bases, and 1 base had no gene match. The CDR3 is 14 residues long.